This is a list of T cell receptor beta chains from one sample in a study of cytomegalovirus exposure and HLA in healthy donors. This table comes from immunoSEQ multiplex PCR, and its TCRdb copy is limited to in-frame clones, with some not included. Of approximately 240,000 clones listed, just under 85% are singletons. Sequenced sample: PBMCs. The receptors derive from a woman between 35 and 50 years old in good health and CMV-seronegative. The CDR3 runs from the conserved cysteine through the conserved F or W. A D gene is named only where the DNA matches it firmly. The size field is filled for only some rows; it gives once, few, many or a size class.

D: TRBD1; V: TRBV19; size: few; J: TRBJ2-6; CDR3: CASSPGQSGANVLTF; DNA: TGTGCCAGTAGTCCGGGACAGTCTGGGGCCAACGTCCTGACTTTC
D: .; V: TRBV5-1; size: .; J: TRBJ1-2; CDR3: CASSLSPGIWSYGYTF; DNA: TGCGCCAGCAGCTTGTCCCCAGGGATTTGGAGCTATGGCTACACCTTC
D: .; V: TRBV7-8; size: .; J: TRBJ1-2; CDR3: CASSPRLDGYTF; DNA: TGTGCCAGCAGCCCGCGTTTGGATGGCTACACCTTC
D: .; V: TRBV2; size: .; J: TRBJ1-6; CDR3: CASSEDHGGNSPLHF; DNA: TGTGCCAGCAGTGAAGACCATGGGGGGAATTCACCCCTCCACTTT
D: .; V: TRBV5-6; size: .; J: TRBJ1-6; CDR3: CASSPAGGIGSPLHF; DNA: TGTGCCAGCAGCCCCGCTGGCGGAATCGGGTCACCCCTCCACTTT
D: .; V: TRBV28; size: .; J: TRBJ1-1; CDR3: CASSSSLGVTEAFF; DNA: TGTGCCAGCAGTTCCTCCCTTGGAGTTACTGAAGCTTTCTTT
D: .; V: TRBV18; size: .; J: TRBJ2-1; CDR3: CASSPRGQPNEQFF; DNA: TGTGCCAGCTCACCCCGAGGACAGCCCAATGAGCAGTTCTTC
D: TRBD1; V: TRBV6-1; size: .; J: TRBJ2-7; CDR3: CASSEANRSGTGVNF; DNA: TGTGCCAGCAGTGAAGCGAACCGATCTGGGACAGGGGTGAACTTC
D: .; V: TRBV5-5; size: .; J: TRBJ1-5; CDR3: CASSMGGQNYQPQHF; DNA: TGTGCCAGCAGCATGGGAGGGCAGAATTATCAGCCCCAGCATTTT
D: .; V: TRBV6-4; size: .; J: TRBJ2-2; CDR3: CASSGRGNTGELFF; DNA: TGTGCCAGCAGTGGAAGGGGGAACACCGGGGAGCTGTTTTTT
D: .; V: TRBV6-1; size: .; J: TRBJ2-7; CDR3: CASSERSEGNEQYF; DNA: TGTGCCAGCAGTGAAAGGTCAGAGGGAAACGAGCAGTACTTC
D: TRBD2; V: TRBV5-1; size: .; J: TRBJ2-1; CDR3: CASSLSSGGTYNEQFF; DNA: TGCGCCAGCAGCTTGTCTAGCGGGGGAACCTACAATGAGCAGTTCTTC
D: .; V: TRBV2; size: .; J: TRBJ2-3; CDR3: CASSANRADTQYF; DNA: TGTGCCAGCAGCGCGAACAGGGCAGATACGCAGTATTTT
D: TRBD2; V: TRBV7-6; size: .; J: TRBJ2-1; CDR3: CASTPGVAGGEFF; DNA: TGTGCCAGCACCCCCGGTGTTGCGGGGGGCGAGTTCTTC
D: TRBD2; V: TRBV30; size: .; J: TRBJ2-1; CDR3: CAWSYTGTSGNNEQFF; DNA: TGTGCCTGGAGTTATACCGGGACTAGCGGCAACAATGAGCAGTTCTTC
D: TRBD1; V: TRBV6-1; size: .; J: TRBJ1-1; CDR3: CASEGVTGTGEAFF; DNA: TGTGCCAGCGAGGGTGTGACAGGGACTGGTGAAGCTTTCTTT
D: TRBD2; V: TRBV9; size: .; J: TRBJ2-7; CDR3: CASSAFAGGHYEQYF; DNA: TGTGCCAGCAGCGCCTTTGCGGGGGGTCACTACGAGCAGTACTTC
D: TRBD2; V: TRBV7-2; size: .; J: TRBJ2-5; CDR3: CASSSLAGEGTQYF; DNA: TGTGCCAGCAGCTCACTAGCGGGGGAGGGGACCCAGTACTTC
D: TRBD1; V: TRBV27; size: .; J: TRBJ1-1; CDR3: CASSFGRGTEAFF; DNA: TGTGCCAGCAGTTTTGGCAGGGGGACTGAAGCTTTCTTT
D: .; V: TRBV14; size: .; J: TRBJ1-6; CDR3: CASSQLQQSPLHF; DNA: TGTGCCAGCAGCCAACTACAGCAATCACCCCTCCACTTT
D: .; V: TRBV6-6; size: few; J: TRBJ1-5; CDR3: CASRLRGGNQPQHF; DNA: TGTGCCAGCAGACTTCGCGGGGGCAACCAGCCCCAGCATTTT
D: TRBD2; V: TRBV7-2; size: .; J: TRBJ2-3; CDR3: CASSPRTPLAGGTDTQYF; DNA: TGTGCCAGCAGCCCGAGGACCCCTCTAGCGGGGGGCACAGATACGCAGTATTTT
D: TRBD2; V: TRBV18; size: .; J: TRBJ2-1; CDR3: CANSDSGAGEQFF; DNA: TGTGCCAACTCCGACAGCGGGGCGGGTGAGCAGTTCTTC
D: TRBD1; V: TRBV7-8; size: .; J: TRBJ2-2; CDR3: CASSPQGARGTGELFF; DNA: TGTGCCAGCAGCCCACAGGGGGCGCGGGGCACCGGGGAGCTGTTTTTT
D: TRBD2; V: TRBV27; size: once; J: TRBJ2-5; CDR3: CASSPLISGTSGETQYF; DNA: TGTGCCAGCAGTCCACTTATCTCCGGGACTAGCGGTGAGACCCAGTACTTC
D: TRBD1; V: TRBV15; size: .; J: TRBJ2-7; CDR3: CATSSGQGWYEQYF; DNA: TGTGCCACCAGCAGCGGACAGGGTTGGTACGAGCAGTACTTC
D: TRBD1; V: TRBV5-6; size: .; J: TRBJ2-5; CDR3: CASSQGQGGFLGTQYF; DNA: TGTGCCAGCAGCCAGGGACAGGGTGGATTTTTAGGGACCCAGTACTTC
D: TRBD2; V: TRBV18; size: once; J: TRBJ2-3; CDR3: CASSAAGALTDTQYF; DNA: TGTGCCAGCTCAGCCGCGGGAGCCCTCACAGATACGCAGTATTTT
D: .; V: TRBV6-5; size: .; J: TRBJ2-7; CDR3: CATGGVGQTSEQYF; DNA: TGTGCCACCGGGGGAGTTGGGCAGACAAGCGAGCAGTACTTC
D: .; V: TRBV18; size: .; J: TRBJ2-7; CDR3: CASSPPTRTDEQYF; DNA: TGTGCCAGCTCACCACCGACTCGAACCGACGAGCAGTACTTC
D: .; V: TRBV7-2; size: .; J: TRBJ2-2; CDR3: CASSSSGFTGELFF; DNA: TGTGCCAGCAGCTCATCAGGGTTCACCGGGGAGCTGTTTTTT
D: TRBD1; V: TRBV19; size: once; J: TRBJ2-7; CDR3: CASSVVGTGVYEQYF; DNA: TGTGCCAGTAGTGTGGTGGGGACAGGGGTCTACGAGCAGTACTTC
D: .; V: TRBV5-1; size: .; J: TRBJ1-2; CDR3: CASSLADSYGYTF; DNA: TGCGCCAGCAGCTTGGCCGACAGCTATGGCTACACCTTC
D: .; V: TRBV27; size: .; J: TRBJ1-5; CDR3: CASSFNGGEEGQPQHF; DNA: TGTGCCAGCAGTTTCAACGGCGGGGAGGAAGGACAGCCCCAGCATTTT